This T cell receptor (beta chain) was sequenced for a study of T cell changes during pregnancy in multiple sclerosis. TCRdb's table, derived via immunoSEQ multiplex PCR, lists solely in-frame clones and lacks some. This sample has 30,000 to 50,000 clones; just over 90% occur once, and the top ten carry 0.4% to 0.6%. The V gene's germline CDR1 is MNHEY and CDR2 SVGAGI. V lost 8 bases and J lost 8; bases outside the gene matches: 9. This CDR3 spans 14 amino acids. The chain couples TRBV6-5 to TRBJ1-6; 7 bases agree with TRBD1. Sequencing was performed on CD4+ T cells from peripheral blood mononuclear cells, taken in the first trimester of pregnancy. The receptor was isolated from a female donor in good health, enrolled as a control in a pregnancy study. The CDR3 reads CASRTGAGDSPLHF. CDR3 nucleotide sequence: TGTGCCAGCCGAACAGGGGCAGGGGATTCACCCCTCCACTTT.